This paragraph reports one TCR beta chain. Germline lookup yields CDR1 SGHRS and CDR2 YFSETQ. V lost 1 base, J lost 4 bases, and 17 bases lay in between. The CDR3 totals 17 residues. Every TCR cDNA molecule carried a tag that served as a unique molecular identifier. MiXCR was run by TCRdb on the 5' RACE reads, yielding one entry per CDR3 protein. The sample lists approximately 93,000 distinct CDR3 sequences, just under 20% occurring once. Stated time point: blood at routine non-recurrence follow-up after resection. Whole RNA, which was extracted from tumor, nontumor lung tissue or frozen PBMC, was sequenced without any cell sorting. The data originate from a study of spatial heterogeneity in lung cancer. Study-level information: Detection consistently yielded more beta chains than alpha chains. The average count in raw reads for each unique TCR and UMI combination exceeded eight appearances.

V is TRBV5-1 and J is TRBJ1-4; D may be TRBD1 (5 bases). The sample here was PBMCs, taken at follow-up. The TCR comes from a male donor with early-stage non-small cell lung cancer. CDR3 coding DNA: TGCGCCAGCAGCTTGCCCGACACCCTTAGGGGTAATGAAAAACTGTTTTTT. The encoded protein is CASSLPDTLRGNEKLFF.